This is a list of T cell receptor beta chains from one sample in a study of shared clonotypes between healthy human individuals. Some clones are missing from TCRdb's copy, which holds only in-frame ones; the method was immunoSEQ multiplex PCR. The sample holds 1 million to 1.2 million clones, around three quarters seen once. The sample taken for sequencing was memory CD4+ T cells from PBMCs. All receptors derive from a young man in good health. Some clones in this sample may be carry-over from other donors' samples. The CDR3 runs from the conserved cysteine through the conserved F or W. D genes are given only for firm matches. Rows may omit the clone size; those that give it use once, few, many or a size class.

j_call v_call d_call clone_size cdr3_nt cdr3_aa
TRBJ1-4 TRBV5-4 - - TGTGCCAGCAGCTCACCCCCACCGGGTGAAAAACTGTTTTTT CASSSPPPGEKLFF
TRBJ2-2 TRBV6-5 TRBD2 - TGTGCCAGCAGTTCCGGGACTAGCGGGAGACCCGGGGAGCTGTTTTTT CASSSGTSGRPGELFF
TRBJ1-4 TRBV5-1 - - TGCGCCAGCAGCCGGGACCAGGAGGAAAAACTGTTTTTT CASSRDQEEKLFF
TRBJ2-3 TRBV5-4 TRBD2 - TGTGCCAGCAGCTTAAAATCTAGCGGTAGCACAGATACGCAGTATTTT CASSLKSSGSTDTQYF
TRBJ2-7 TRBV11-1 TRBD1 - TGTGCCAGCAGCTCACCGGGACAGGGGACCCGCGAGCAGTACTTC CASSSPGQGTREQYF
TRBJ1-1 TRBV27 - - TGTGCCAGCAGTTCTCCGCAGATTAACACTGAAGCTTTCTTT CASSSPQINTEAFF
TRBJ1-4 TRBV6-1 - once TGTGCCAGCACCTGGGACACCAATGAAAAACTGTTTTTT CASTWDTNEKLFF
TRBJ2-1 TRBV2 - - TGTGCCAGCAGAACGGGCTCCCCCGACAATGAGCAGTTCTTC CASRTGSPDNEQFF
TRBJ2-3 TRBV12-5 - - TGTGCTAGTGGTTCCGGAACAAGGTCAGATACGCAGTATTTT CASGSGTRSDTQYF
TRBJ2-5 TRBV2 - many TGTGCCAGCGGCGGTAGCGGTCAAGAGACCCAGTACTTC CASGGSGQETQYF
TRBJ1-5 TRBV19 - - TGTGCCAGTAGTATAGTAACCTATCAGCCCCAGCATTTT CASSIVTYQPQHF
TRBJ2-3 TRBV30 - - TGTGCCTGGAGTCCCGCCGAACCCGGCGGGCAGTATTTT CAWSPAEPGGQYF
TRBJ2-1 TRBV7-9 - - TGTGCCAGCAGCTTTAGCGGCTTCTCCTACAATGAGCAGTTCTTC CASSFSGFSYNEQFF
TRBJ1-3 TRBV7-8 - few TGTGCCAGCAGCTCCTATACTGGAAACACCATATATTTT CASSSYTGNTIYF
TRBJ1-1 TRBV9 - few TGTGCCAGCAGCGCCCGACAGATGAACACTGAAGCTTTCTTT CASSARQMNTEAFF
TRBJ1-5 TRBV6-5 - - TGTGCCAGCGGGGGACGGCACAATCAGCCCCAGCATTTT CASGGRHNQPQHF
TRBJ1-5 TRBV6-6 - - TGTGCCAGCAGTTCCTGGACAGCTAATCAGCCCCAGCATTTT CASSSWTANQPQHF
TRBJ1-1 TRBV11-2 - - TGTGCCAGCAGCTTAACTCTAGGGGGGTTAATGAACACTGAAGCTTTCTTT CASSLTLGGLMNTEAFF
TRBJ1-1 TRBV5-1 - - TGCGCCAGCAGCTTGGGTTCCAGGGAAGCTTTCTTT CASSLGSREAFF
TRBJ1-2 TRBV7-2 - - TGTGCCAGCGTCCAGTGGGGTCAGTATGGCTACACCTTC CASVQWGQYGYTF
TRBJ1-3 TRBV7-2 - once TGTGCCAGCAGCTTGGAGTACAGGGCAACTGGAAACACCATATATTTT CASSLEYRATGNTIYF
TRBJ2-4 TRBV18 - - TGTGCCAGCTCACCAAATTGGGGGGCCGAAAACATTCAGTACTTC CASSPNWGAENIQYF
TRBJ2-1 TRBV20-1 TRBD2 - TGCAGTGCTAGAGTCGGGGGGAAGCAGTTCTTC CSARVGGKQFF
TRBJ2-3 TRBV28 TRBD2 once TGTGCCAGCAGCATTTTAGCGGGAGCCTTCACAGATACGCAGTATTTT CASSILAGAFTDTQYF
TRBJ2-3 TRBV9 TRBD2 - TGTGCCAGCAGCGTAACCCTAGCGGGGAGCACAGATACGCAGTATTTT CASSVTLAGSTDTQYF
TRBJ1-2 TRBV7-8 - many TGTGCCAGCAGCTTAGTCGTTTCTCAGGGCTACACCTTC CASSLVVSQGYTF
TRBJ2-5 TRBV7-9 - - TGTGCCAGCAGCCCTGGTGGAGGGCGAGAGACCCAGTACTTC CASSPGGGRETQYF
TRBJ2-5 TRBV5-4 - once TGTGCCAGCAGCTTCAATAAAAGCGGCCAAGAGACCCAGTACTTC CASSFNKSGQETQYF
TRBJ1-4 TRBV19 - - TGTGCCAGTAGTTGGGTCGTCTATGAAAAACTGTTTTTT CASSWVVYEKLFF
TRBJ2-2 TRBV6-1 - - TGTGCCAGCCCGAGACGGACGAACACCGGGGAGCTGTTTTTT CASPRRTNTGELFF
TRBJ1-2 TRBV6-6 - - TGTGCCAGCAGTGACAGGATCAACTATGGCTACACCTTC CASSDRINYGYTF
TRBJ2-7 TRBV29-1 TRBD2 - TGCAGCGCGACAGATAGCGGGTCCTACGAGCAGTACTTC CSATDSGSYEQYF
TRBJ2-7 TRBV6-5 - - TGTGCCAGCAGTTACGGCACCAGCTACGAGCAGTACTTC CASSYGTSYEQYF
TRBJ2-7 TRBV5-1 TRBD1 few TGCGCCAGCAGCAATGGACAGGGGGGCTACGAGCAGTACTTC CASSNGQGGYEQYF
TRBJ1-1 TRBV5-1 - few TGCGCCAGCAGCTTGGACGAGGGTCGTGACACTGAAGCTTTCTTT CASSLDEGRDTEAFF
TRBJ2-3 TRBV11-2 - once TGTGCCAGCCAGGGAGCAGATACGCAGTATTTT CASQGADTQYF
TRBJ2-1 TRBV7-2 TRBD2 - TGTGCCAGCAGCGCTGGGACTAGCGTCAATGAGCAGTTCTTC CASSAGTSVNEQFF
TRBJ2-5 TRBV20-1 - once TGCAGTGCTAGAGACCTCGTTAACCAGTACTTC CSARDLVNQYF
TRBJ2-7 TRBV18 - - TGTGCCAGCTCACCGACCAGGGGAGGAGAGCAGTACTTC CASSPTRGGEQYF
TRBJ1-2 TRBV5-8 - many TGTGCCAGCAGCTTGGCCCGAGCTTACGATGGCTACACCTTC CASSLARAYDGYTF